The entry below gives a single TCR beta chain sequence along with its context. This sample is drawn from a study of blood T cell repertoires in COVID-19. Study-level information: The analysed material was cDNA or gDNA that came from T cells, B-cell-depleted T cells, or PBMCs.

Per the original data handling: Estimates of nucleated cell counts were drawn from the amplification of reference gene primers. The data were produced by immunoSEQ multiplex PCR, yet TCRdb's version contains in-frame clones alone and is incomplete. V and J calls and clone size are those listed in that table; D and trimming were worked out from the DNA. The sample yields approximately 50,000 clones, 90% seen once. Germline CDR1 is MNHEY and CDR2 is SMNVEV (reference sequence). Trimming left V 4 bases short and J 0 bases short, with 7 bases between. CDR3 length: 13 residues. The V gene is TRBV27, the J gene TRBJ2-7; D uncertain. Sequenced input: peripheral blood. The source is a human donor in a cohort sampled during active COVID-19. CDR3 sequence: CASSSIISYEQYF. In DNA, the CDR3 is TGTGCCAGCAGTTCTATAATCTCCTACGAGCAGTACTTC.